Listed here are 29 T cell receptor beta chains from one sample, sequenced in a study of blood T cell repertoires in COVID-19. Assay: immunoSEQ multiplex PCR; the TCRdb copy retains only in-frame clones and omits some. The sample holds some 530,000 clones, 88% seen once. The sample consisted of PBMCs or T cells enriched from blood (not recorded which). These receptors were obtained from a woman in her sixties or seventies who had recovered from COVID-19.

The chain has TRBV6-5 and TRBJ1-5; D remains ambiguous. The CDR3 has 15 amino acids. V lost 6 bases and J lost 0, with 12 bases in between. CDR1 is MNHEY, CDR2 SVGAGI, per germline. CDR3 in DNA: TGTGCCAGCAGATCGGGAGTATATAGCAATCAGCCCCAGCATTTT. This codes for CASRSGVYSNQPQHF.

This sequence joins TRBV6-5 and TRBJ2-6; 9 bases align to TRBD1. Losses at the gene ends were 9 bases for V and 3 bases for J; bases not matched to a gene: 6. CDR1 MNHEY and CDR2 SVGAGI come from the germline V gene. The CDR3 totals 15 residues. The CDR3 sequence: CASVQGAVGANVLTF. CDR3 nucleotides: TGTGCCAGTGTACAGGGGGCGGTTGGGGCCAACGTCCTGACTTTC.

This chain links TRBV7-2 with TRBJ2-3; TRBD1 matches at 8 bases. V dropped 5 bases and J dropped 6; count of bases not matched to a gene: 7. Per germline, CDR1 SGHTA and CDR2 FQGNSA. The CDR3 contains 14 residues. In DNA form, the CDR3 reads TGTGCCAGCAGCATAGGACAGGGTTTGGATACGCAGTATTTT. This codes for CASSIGQGLDTQYF.

J is TRBJ1-3 and V is TRBV4-1, with unresolved D. The CDR3 runs 15 residues. The V end was cut by 4 bases, the J end by 2 bases, with 12 bases between. Germline CDR1 is MGHRA and CDR2 is YSYEKL. The CDR3 bases are TGCGCCAGCAGCCCCCTTTTCCCGGCTGGAAACACCATATATTTT. It encodes CASSPLFPAGNTIYF.

The sample holds one count of this clone. The V call is TRBV6-4, the J call TRBJ2-2; 11 bases align to TRBD1. The ends lost 1 base at V and 4 bases at J; junction bases unmatched: 2. Per germline, CDR1 MRHNA and CDR2 SNTAGT. This CDR3 contains 16 residues. CDR3 protein: CASSDLGQGATGELFF. CDR3 DNA sequence: TGTGCCAGCAGTGACTTAGGACAGGGGGCCACCGGGGAGCTGTTTTTT.

The V and J genes are TRBV2 and TRBJ1-5; D not certain. Trimming pared 5 bases from V and 3 bases from J, leaving 17 bases between. The length of the CDR3 is 16 residues. CDR1 is SNHLY and CDR2 is FYNNEI in the germline V gene. CDR3 nucleotide sequence: TGTGCCAGCAGTTCTACCAACGCTCGGTTCAATCAGCCCCAGCATTTT. This gives the protein CASSSTNARFNQPQHF.

The chain employs TRBV19 and TRBJ1-5, with D maybe TRBD1 (5 bases). V was clipped by 6 bases and J by 5 bases, with 23 bases between them. Per germline, CDR1 LNHDA and CDR2 SQIVND (reference sequence). CDR3 length: 17 residues. Here the CDR3 DNA reads TGTGCCAGTAGCCACCTCGGGGACTTAAGCTTCTATCAGCCCCAGCATTTT. This gives the protein CASSHLGDLSFYQPQHF.

The chain is built from TRBV28 and TRBJ2-3, with a weak D call TRBD1 (6 bases). The CDR3 is made up of 13 amino acids. Germline V gives CDR1 MDHEN, CDR2 SYDVKM. The V end lost 6 bases, the J end lost 6 bases, and 13 bases lay between the germline ends. The CDR3 DNA sequence: TGTGCCAGCAGCCTCTTAAGGGGGGATACGCAGTATTTT. Translating it yields CASSLLRGDTQYF.

The chain recombines TRBV6-5 with TRBJ2-7; 8 positions match TRBD1. In germline, CDR1 is MNHEY, CDR2 SVGAGI. With 6 bases clipped from V and 7 bases from J, the junction kept 5 bases outside the gene matches. This CDR3 is 12 amino acids long. The CDR3, as DNA: TGTGCCAGCAGCGGTGACAGGGGAGAGCAGTACTTC. Translated: CASSGDRGEQYF.

The chain employs TRBV6-1 and TRBJ2-2; 7 bases are shared with TRBD1. The CDR3 runs 18 residues. Germline values: CDR1 MNHNS, CDR2 SASEGT. V trimming: 4 bases; J trimming: 0 bases; junction bases outside the gene matches: 11. CDR3 DNA sequence: TGTGCCAGCAGTGCCCGGGCCGGGACAGTCGCGAACACCGGGGAGCTGTTTTTT. It codes for CASSARAGTVANTGELFF.

The chain has TRBV4-1 and TRBJ1-1; D gene unclear. CDR3 length: 15 amino acids. The V end was cut by 0 bases, the J end by 7 bases, with 15 bases between. Germline loops: CDR1 MGHRA, CDR2 YSYEKL. CDR3 DNA sequence: TGCGCCAGCAGCCAAGATTATAGAGGATGGAGTGAAGCTTTCTTT. Translating it yields CASSQDYRGWSEAFF.

V usage is TRBV6-6 and J usage is TRBJ1-5, with no clear D. The CDR3 has 13 residues. The germline V and J ends were trimmed by 2 bases and 3 bases, with 5 bases remaining between them. Germline V gives CDR1 MNHNY, CDR2 SVGAGI (reference sequence). DNA of the CDR3: TGTGCCAGCAGTTACAGCCTCAATCAGCCCCAGCATTTT. This sequence encodes CASSYSLNQPQHF.

CDR3 in DNA: TGTGCTAGTGGTCCCGCGGCGGGGGCCGTCGAGACCCAGTACTTC. Translation: CASGPAAGAVETQYF. The rearrangement links TRBV12-5 to TRBJ2-5, with a weak D call TRBD2 (7 bases). Germline V gene sequence: CDR1 LGHNT, CDR2 FRNRAP. The CDR3 runs 15 residues. Trimming removed 5 bases from V and 5 bases from J, with 18 bases in between.

This clone was counted once. The J gene is TRBJ1-4, the V gene TRBV29-1; 8 bases match TRBD1. Trimming cost V 7 bases and J 8 bases; bases outside gene matches: 9. The CDR3 is 13 residues long. The germline CDR1 and CDR2 sequences are SQVTM and ANQGSEA. This CDR3 is CSAERTGQEKLFF. For the CDR3, the DNA is TGCAGCGCAGAGCGGACAGGGCAAGAAAAACTGTTTTTT. Together with reference TRBV29-1 and TRBJ1-4, the CDR3 gives the full variable domain: SAVISQKPSRDICQRGTSLTIQCQVDSQVTMMFWYRQQPGQSLTLIATANQGSEATYESGFVIDKFPISRPNLTFSTLTVSNMSPEDSSIYLCSAERTGQEKLFFGSGTQLSVL.

The chain employs TRBV24-1 and TRBJ2-2; 7 bases line up with TRBD1. The V and J ends lost 1 base and 1 base, in that order; junction bases with no gene match: 8. There are 18 residues in the CDR3. Germline-derived CDR1 and CDR2 are KGHDR and SFDVKD. The CDR3 region is CATSDFSIRQGNTGELFF. The CDR3, as DNA: TGTGCCACCAGTGATTTCTCCATTCGACAGGGGAACACCGGGGAGCTGTTTTTT.

The J gene is TRBJ2-3, the V gene TRBV5-1, with D tentatively TRBD2 (6 bases). Germline loops: CDR1 SGHRS, CDR2 YFSETQ. The CDR3 is 15 residues long. The V gene lost 4 bases and the J gene lost 1 base, with 13 bases spanning the gap. DNA for the CDR3: TGCGCCAGCAGCCCGGCGGCTAGCGGCACAGATACGCAGTATTTT. It codes for CASSPAASGTDTQYF.

The V and J genes are TRBV9 and TRBJ1-2; D may be TRBD1 (5 bases). V dropped 3 bases and J dropped 1 base, with 10 bases sitting between them. The CDR3 runs 14 residues. Germline assignment: CDR1 SGDLS and CDR2 YYNGEE. CDR3 nucleotide sequence: TGTGCCAGCAGCGGCCTCCAGGGTAACTATGGCTACACCTTC. Translated, it gives CASSGLQGNYGYTF.

The rearrangement joins TRBV9 to TRBJ2-1; TRBD1 is a possible D gene (7 bases). The CDR3 extends over 15 amino acids. Germline V gene data show CDR1 as SGDLS and CDR2 as YYNGEE. The ends were cut back, 0 bases at V and 4 bases at J, with 11 bases in the middle. DNA for the CDR3: TGTGCCAGCAGCGTAGTTCAGGGGGGTTACAATGAGCAGTTCTTC. This encodes CASSVVQGGYNEQFF.

This clone has just a few counts. This rearrangement joins TRBV5-1 to TRBJ1-6; D ambiguous. Deletions cut 2 bases from V and 0 bases from J, with 6 bases between. The germline CDR1 and CDR2 sequences are SGHRS and YFSETQ. The CDR3 covers 15 residues. The CDR3 nucleotides are TGCGCCAGCAGCTTCTGGAGCTCCTATAATTCACCCCTCCACTTT. Protein product: CASSFWSSYNSPLHF. Full variable domain (remainder filled in from reference TRBV5-1 and TRBJ1-6): KAGVTQTPRYLIKTRGQQVTLSCSPISGHRSVSWYQQTPGQGLQFLFEYFSETQRNKGNFPGRFSGRQFSNSRSEMNVSTLELGDSALYLCASSFWSSYNSPLHFGNGTRLTVT.

The chain carries TRBV6-6 and TRBJ1-3, with 8 positions matching TRBD1. Germline CDR1 and CDR2: MNHNY and SVGAGI (reference sequence). The CDR3 extends over 15 amino acids. The J segment lost 2 bases and the V segment lost 4 bases, leaving 4 bases of the junction unmatched. CDR3 amino acids: CASSSQGVAGNTIYF. The DNA for the CDR3 is TGTGCCAGCAGTTCACAGGGGGTCGCTGGAAACACCATATATTTT.

The CDR3 nucleotides are TGCGCCAGCAGTCCAGGACAGACTGAAGCTTTCTTT. It specifies CASSPGQTEAFF. The chain is built from TRBV5-1 and TRBJ1-1; a possible D gene is TRBD1 (6 bases). The CDR3 is made up of 12 amino acids. The germline V gene has CDR1 SGHRS and CDR2 YFSETQ. V gave up 5 bases and J gave up 5 bases, with 10 bases separating them. Variable domain in full (rest from reference TRBV5-1 and TRBJ1-1): KAGVTQTPRYLIKTRGQQVTLSCSPISGHRSVSWYQQTPGQGLQFLFEYFSETQRNKGNFPGRFSGRQFSNSRSEMNVSTLELGDSALYLCASSPGQTEAFFGQGTRLTVV.

This rearrangement joins TRBV4-1 to TRBJ2-2, with 16 bases matching TRBD2. J was trimmed by 0 bases and V by 2 bases; bases with no gene match: 3. The CDR3 runs 19 residues. Germline values: CDR1 MGHRA, CDR2 YSYEKL. CDR3 amino acids: CASSQMGLAGGPNTGELFF. DNA for the CDR3: TGCGCCAGCAGCCAAATGGGACTAGCGGGGGGGCCGAACACCGGGGAGCTGTTTTTT.

The chain is built from TRBV5-1 and TRBJ2-7, with 9 bases matching TRBD1. The junction had 4 bases not matched to a gene; V was cut back by 2 bases and J by 1 base. This CDR3 is built from 15 residues. Germline V gives CDR1 SGHRS, CDR2 YFSETQ. Here the CDR3 reads CASSFGTGSSYEQYV. CDR3 DNA sequence: TGCGCCAGCAGCTTTGGGACAGGGAGTTCCTACGAGCAGTACGTC.

As for this clone: The junction differs from germline at one of its ends, possibly a read error. The chain links TRBV10-3 to TRBJ1-6, with D possibly being TRBD1 (6 bases). The CDR3 is 14 residues long. CDR1 and CDR2 from the germline V gene are ENHRY and SYGVKD. The CDR3 protein is CAISEGPGDSPLHF. The CDR3 coding sequence is TGTGCCATCAGTGAAGGTCCAGGGGATTCTCCCCTCCACTTT.

The rearrangement joins TRBV11-3 to TRBJ2-7; 7 nucleotides line up with TRBD1. The CDR3 has 15 residues. The J segment lost 3 bases and the V segment lost 6 bases, leaving 11 bases of the junction unmatched. Looked up from germline, CDR1 is SGHNT and CDR2 is YENEEA. The CDR3 sequence: CASRIHGTDLYEQYV. Here the CDR3 DNA reads TGTGCCAGCAGGATTCACGGGACAGATCTCTACGAGCAGTACGTC.

CDR3 nucleotide sequence: TGCGCCAGCAACACAGGGTTGAGAAACACCGGGGAGCTGTTTTTT. This codes for CASNTGLRNTGELFF. The V and J genes are TRBV5-1 and TRBJ2-2; D may be TRBD1 (6 bases). Trimming removed 6 bases at V and 2 bases at J, with 14 bases between. Germline assignment: CDR1 SGHRS and CDR2 YFSETQ. The CDR3 consists of 15 residues.

This clone was detected only once. This rearrangement joins TRBV21-1 to TRBJ2-1; the table calls TRBD2, which could not be checked here. TRBV21-1 is deemed a pseudogene. CDR3 length: 15 amino acids. In DNA form, the CDR3 reads TGTGCCAGCAGGTTCGGTGTTCCCCCCTCGGGTGAGCAGTTCTTC. This codes for CASRFGVPPSGEQFF.

The rearrangement joins TRBV7-8 to TRBJ1-5; 9 bases align to TRBD1. Trimming removed 5 bases from V and 3 bases from J; junction bases left unmatched: 11. Germline lookup yields CDR1 SGHVS and CDR2 FQNEAQ. This CDR3 spans 17 amino acids. This CDR3 is CASSTPGQGFSNQPQHF. Here the CDR3 DNA reads TGTGCCAGCAGCACGCCGGGACAGGGCTTTTCCAATCAGCCCCAGCATTTT.

This clone showed up just a few times. The J gene is TRBJ2-2, the V gene TRBV7-2, with 9 positions matching TRBD2. The V and J ends lost 2 bases and 4 bases, in that order; junction bases with no gene match: 5. Germline CDR1 is SGHTA and CDR2 is FQGNSA. This CDR3 spans 16 amino acids. CDR3 sequence reads: CASSLQAGGGTGELFF. The CDR3, as DNA: TGTGCCAGCAGCTTACAAGCGGGGGGCGGCACCGGGGAGCTGTTTTTT.